Following are 12 T cell receptor beta chains from one sample sequenced in a study of Graves' ophthalmopathy and Graves' hyperthyroidism (dated by TCRdb to 2016 to 2018). The instrument was an Illumina HiSeq 2000. TCR beta CDR3 regions were amplified from RNA transcripts for repertoire sequencing. HTBI primers and the Qiagen OneStep RT-PCR kit were used in a first-round RT-PCR, which was followed by a second-round multiplex PCR, size selection and purification. TCRdb cleaned the public reads at Q25 with fastp, built clones with MiXCR and kept in-frame beta chains. Rows with a matching CDR3 protein are joined into one entry that keeps the most common DNA and genes. The sample table records about 220,000 distinct CDR3 sequences; about a fifth of these occur just once. The leading ten clones occupy around 40% of the sample. Material: peripheral blood. These TCRs come from a woman aged 45 to 65 with Graves' ophthalmopathy. Donor details come from another sample of the same person, matched by shared clones.

The chain joins TRBV12-3 or TRBV12-4 to TRBJ2-7; maybe TRBD1 (5 bases). V was shortened by 8 bases and J by 5 bases, with 19 bases between the two germline ends. The CDR3 loop spans 14 amino acids. CDR3 sequence reads: CASSTWQGRDEQYF. In DNA, the CDR3 is TGTGCCAGCTCCACATGGCAGGGAAGAGACGAGCAGTACTTC.

This clonotype was counted ten times or more. V and J are TRBV20-1 and TRBJ2-2, with D possibly being TRBD2 (5 bases). The CDR3 has 14 residues. V gave up 6 bases and J gave up 5 bases, with 16 bases separating them. CDR1 and CDR2 from the germline V gene are DFQATT and SNEGSKA (reference sequence). The CDR3 is CSALRARGTGELFF. CDR3 sequence (DNA): TGCAGTGCCCTGCGGGCAAGAGGGACCGGGGAGCTGTTTTTT.

In its sample, this clonotype was seen a few times. The rearrangement links TRBV4-2 to TRBJ2-7, with D maybe TRBD2 (5 bases). This CDR3 contains 20 residues. Germline CDR1 reads LGHNA; CDR2 reads YNFKEQ. The V and J ends lost 1 base and 4 bases respectively, with 29 bases between them. CDR3 amino acids: CASSQVAPLGVGNPGYEQYF. The CDR3 nucleotides are TGTGCCAGCAGCCAAGTGGCCCCGTTGGGAGTTGGGAACCCGGGTTACGAGCAGTACTTC.

This clonotype was counted ten times or more. The chain couples TRBV4-2 to TRBJ1-1, with a tentative D call TRBD1 (6 bases). Germline V gene data show CDR1 as LGHNA and CDR2 as YNFKEQ. CDR3 size: 15 residues. V was clipped by 4 bases and J by 4 bases, with 16 bases between them. The CDR3 reads CASSPTRGGLTEAFF. The CDR3 DNA sequence: TGTGCCAGCAGCCCAACTCGTGGGGGGCTCACTGAAGCTTTCTTT.

This clonotype occurred many times. The V and J genes are TRBV12-3 or TRBV12-4 and TRBJ1-2; D ambiguous. Trimming pared 3 bases from V and 7 bases from J, leaving 12 bases between. The CDR3 sequence is 13 residues long. Here the CDR3 DNA reads TGTGCCAGCAGTTTGAAGGAGTCAGTTGGCTACACCTTC. Translation gives CASSLKESVGYTF.

This clonotype was counted at least ten times. The genes are TRBV11-2 and TRBJ1-1, with a possible D match to TRBD1 (5 bases). This CDR3 comprises 14 residues. CDR1 is SGHAT and CDR2 is FQNNGV in the germline V gene. V lost 4 bases, J lost 6 bases, and 15 bases lay in between. The CDR3, as DNA: TGTGCCAGCAGCTCGCTACAGGTCGGGGCTGAAGCTTTCTTT. Its protein is CASSSLQVGAEAFF. The entire variable domain, with the rest obtained from reference TRBV11-2 and TRBJ1-1, is as follows: EAGVAQSPRYKIIEKRQSVAFWCNPISGHATLYWYQQILGQGPKLLIQFQNNGVVDDSQLPKDRFSAERLKGVDSTLKIQPAKLEDSAVYLCASSSLQVGAEAFFGQGTRLTVV.

This clonotype was detected ten times or more. The V and J genes are TRBV7-9 and TRBJ2-7; TRBD1 might be the D (5 bases). The V end was cut by 1 base, the J end by 7 bases, with 11 bases between. This CDR3 region has 13 residues. The V gene's germline CDR1 is SEHNR and CDR2 FQNEAQ (reference sequence). CDR3 protein: CASSLDQGTEQYF. For the CDR3, the DNA is TGTGCCAGCAGCTTAGATCAGGGTACTGAGCAGTACTTC.

This clonotype has at least ten counts. The CDR3 here is CASSSSGGEAFF. The CDR3 DNA sequence: TGTGCCAGTAGCTCCTCCGGGGGGGAAGCTTTCTTT. This rearrangement joins TRBV19 to TRBJ1-1; D perhaps matches TRBD1 (5 bases). The CDR3 has 12 amino acids. Germline lookup yields CDR1 LNHDA and CDR2 SQIVND (reference sequence). V gave up 6 bases and J gave up 8 bases, with 13 bases separating them.

This clonotype was counted ten times or more. This rearrangement joins TRBV6-1 to TRBJ2-1; TRBD1 is a possible D gene (6 bases). Trimming left V 6 bases short and J 7 bases short, with 13 bases between. The CDR3 extends over 13 amino acids. Germline V gene sequence: CDR1 MNHNS, CDR2 SASEGT. CDR3 sequence (DNA): TGTGCCAGCAGGGTGGACAGCCCTAATGAGCAGTTCTTC. Translation gives CASRVDSPNEQFF.

This clonotype was seen ten or more times. This chain links TRBV20-1 with TRBJ1-1; TRBD1 agrees at 10 bases. V dropped 6 bases and J dropped 5; count of bases not matched to a gene: 9. Per germline, CDR1 DFQATT and CDR2 SNEGSKA (reference sequence). The CDR3 covers 14 residues. For the CDR3, the DNA is TGCAGTGCCATGAGACCGGGACAGGGGACTGAAGCTTTCTTT. Protein sequence: CSAMRPGQGTEAFF.

At least ten counts were recorded for this clonotype. V gene TRBV6-1 combines with J gene TRBJ2-7, with 10 bases fitting TRBD2. The J segment lost 4 bases and the V segment lost 6 bases, leaving 6 bases of the junction unmatched. CDR3 size: 14 residues. The germline gives CDR1 MNHNS, CDR2 SASEGT. CDR3 amino acids: CASRPSGSRYEQYF. The CDR3, as DNA: TGTGCCAGCAGACCTAGCGGGAGTCGGTACGAGCAGTACTTC.

This clonotype was observed many times. The chain combines TRBV6-1 with TRBJ2-5; 13 bases fit TRBD2. Germline assignment: CDR1 MNHNS and CDR2 SASEGT. V shed 2 bases, J shed 4 bases, and the junction held 10 bases outside the gene matches. The CDR3 is 18 amino acids. The CDR3 nucleotides read TGTGCCAGCAGTGAACCAGGACTAGCGGGAGCCCCAAGAGAGACCCAGTACTTC. This translates into CASSEPGLAGAPRETQYF.